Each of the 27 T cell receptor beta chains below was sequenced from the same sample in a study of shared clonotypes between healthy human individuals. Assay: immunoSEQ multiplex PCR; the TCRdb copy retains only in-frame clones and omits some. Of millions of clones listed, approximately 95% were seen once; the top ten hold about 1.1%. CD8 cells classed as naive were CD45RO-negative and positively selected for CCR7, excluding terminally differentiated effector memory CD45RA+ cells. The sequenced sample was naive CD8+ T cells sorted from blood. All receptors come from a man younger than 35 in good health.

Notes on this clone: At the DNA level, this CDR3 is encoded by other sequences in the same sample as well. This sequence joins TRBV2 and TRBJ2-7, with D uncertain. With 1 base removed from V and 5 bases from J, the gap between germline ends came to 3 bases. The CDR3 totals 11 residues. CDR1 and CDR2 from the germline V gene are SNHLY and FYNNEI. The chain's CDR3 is CASSEVNEQYF. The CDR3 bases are TGTGCCAGCAGTGAAGTTAACGAGCAGTACTTC.

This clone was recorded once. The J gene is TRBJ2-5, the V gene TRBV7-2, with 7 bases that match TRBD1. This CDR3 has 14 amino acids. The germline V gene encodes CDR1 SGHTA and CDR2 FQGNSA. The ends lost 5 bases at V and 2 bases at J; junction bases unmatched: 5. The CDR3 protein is CASSLNRGQETQYF. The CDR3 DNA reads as TGTGCCAGCAGCCTTAACAGGGGTCAAGAGACCCAGTACTTC.

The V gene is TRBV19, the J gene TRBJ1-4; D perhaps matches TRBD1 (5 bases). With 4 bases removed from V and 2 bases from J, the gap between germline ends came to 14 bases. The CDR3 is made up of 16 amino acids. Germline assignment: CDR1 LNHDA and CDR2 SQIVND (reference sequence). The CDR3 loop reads CASSSVTDTTNEKLFF. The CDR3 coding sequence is TGTGCCAGTAGTAGCGTTACGGACACTACTAATGAAAAACTGTTTTTT.

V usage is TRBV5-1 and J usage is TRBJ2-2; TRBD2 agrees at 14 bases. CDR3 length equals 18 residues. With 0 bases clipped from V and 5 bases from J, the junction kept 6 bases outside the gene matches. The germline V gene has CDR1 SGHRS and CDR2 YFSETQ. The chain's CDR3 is CASSLAGTSGSKTGELFF. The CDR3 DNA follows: TGCGCCAGCAGCTTGGCCGGGACTAGCGGGAGTAAAACCGGGGAGCTGTTTTTT.

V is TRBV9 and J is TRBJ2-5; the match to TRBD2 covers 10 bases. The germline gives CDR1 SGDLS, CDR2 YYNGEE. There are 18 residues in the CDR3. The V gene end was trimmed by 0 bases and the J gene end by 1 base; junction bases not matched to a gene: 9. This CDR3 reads CASSVDIASGSSQETQYF. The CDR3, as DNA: TGTGCCAGCAGCGTAGATATTGCTAGCGGGAGCTCCCAAGAGACCCAGTACTTC.

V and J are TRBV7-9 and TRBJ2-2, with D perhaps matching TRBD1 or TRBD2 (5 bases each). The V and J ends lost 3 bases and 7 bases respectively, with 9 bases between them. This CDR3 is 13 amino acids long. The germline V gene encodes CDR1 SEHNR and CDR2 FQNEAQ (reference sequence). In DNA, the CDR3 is TGTGCCAGCAGCTTCCGGGGCATCGGGGAGCTGTTTTTT. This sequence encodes CASSFRGIGELFF.

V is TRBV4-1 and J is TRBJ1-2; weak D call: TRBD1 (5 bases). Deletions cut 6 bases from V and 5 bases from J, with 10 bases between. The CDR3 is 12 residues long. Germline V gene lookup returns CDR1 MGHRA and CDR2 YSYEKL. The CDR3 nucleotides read TGCGCCAGCAGGGGGGGGGAATATGGCTACACCTTC. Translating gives CASRGGEYGYTF.

CDR3 sequence reads: CASSYPQGGELFF. The CDR3 coding sequence is TGTGCCAGCAGTTACCCTCAGGGCGGGGAGCTGTTTTTT. V gene TRBV6-5 combines with J gene TRBJ2-2; weak D call: TRBD1 (5 bases). Per germline, CDR1 MNHEY and CDR2 SVGAGI. The ends were cut back, 2 bases at V and 7 bases at J, with 8 bases in the middle. The CDR3 covers 13 residues.

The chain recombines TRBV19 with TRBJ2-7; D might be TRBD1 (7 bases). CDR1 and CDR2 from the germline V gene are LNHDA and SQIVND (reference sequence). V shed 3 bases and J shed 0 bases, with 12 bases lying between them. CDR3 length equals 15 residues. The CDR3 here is CASSIRGAHSYEQYF. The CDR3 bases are TGTGCCAGTAGTATCAGGGGGGCACACTCCTACGAGCAGTACTTC.

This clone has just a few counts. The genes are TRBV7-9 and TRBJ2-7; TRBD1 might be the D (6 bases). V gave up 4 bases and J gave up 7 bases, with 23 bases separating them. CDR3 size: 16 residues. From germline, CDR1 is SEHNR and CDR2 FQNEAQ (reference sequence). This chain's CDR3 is CASSSNLAGAGVEQYF. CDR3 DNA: TGTGCCAGCAGCTCCAATTTGGCAGGGGCTGGCGTGGAGCAGTACTTC.

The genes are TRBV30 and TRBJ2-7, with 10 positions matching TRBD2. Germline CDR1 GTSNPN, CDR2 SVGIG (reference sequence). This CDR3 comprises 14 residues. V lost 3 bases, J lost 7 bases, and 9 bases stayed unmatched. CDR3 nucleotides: TGTGCCTGGAGGCCAGCGGGGGGGCCAGGAGAGCAGTACTTC. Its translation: CAWRPAGGPGEQYF.

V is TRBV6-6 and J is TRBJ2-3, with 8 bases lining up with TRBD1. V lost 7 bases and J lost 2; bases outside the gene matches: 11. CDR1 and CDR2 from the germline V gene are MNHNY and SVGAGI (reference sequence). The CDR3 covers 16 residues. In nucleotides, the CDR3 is TGTGCCAGCAACGAACCCGGGACAGGTTACACAGATACGCAGTATTTT. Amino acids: CASNEPGTGYTDTQYF.

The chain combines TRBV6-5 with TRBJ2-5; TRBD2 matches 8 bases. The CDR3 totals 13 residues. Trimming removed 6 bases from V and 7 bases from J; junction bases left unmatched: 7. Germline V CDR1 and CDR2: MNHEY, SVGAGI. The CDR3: CASRGGLVMTQYF. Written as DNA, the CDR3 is TGTGCCAGCAGAGGGGGACTAGTTATGACCCAGTACTTC.

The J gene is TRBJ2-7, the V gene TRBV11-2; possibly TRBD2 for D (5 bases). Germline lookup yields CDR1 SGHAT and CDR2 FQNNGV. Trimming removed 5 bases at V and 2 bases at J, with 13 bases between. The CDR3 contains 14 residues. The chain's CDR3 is CASSPSGYTYEQYF. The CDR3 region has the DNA TGTGCCAGCAGCCCTTCGGGGTATACCTACGAGCAGTACTTC.

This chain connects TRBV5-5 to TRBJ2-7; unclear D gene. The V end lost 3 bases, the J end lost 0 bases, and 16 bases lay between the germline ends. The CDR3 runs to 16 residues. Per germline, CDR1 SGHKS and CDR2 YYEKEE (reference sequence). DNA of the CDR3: TGTGCCAGCAGCTCCACGGACCCTGTGAGCTCCTACGAGCAGTACTTC. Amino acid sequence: CASSSTDPVSSYEQYF.

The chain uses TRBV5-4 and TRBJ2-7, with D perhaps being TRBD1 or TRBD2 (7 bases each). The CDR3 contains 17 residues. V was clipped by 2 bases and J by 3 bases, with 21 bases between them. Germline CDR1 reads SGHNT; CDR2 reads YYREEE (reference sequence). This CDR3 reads CASSFGRGGSEDYEQYF. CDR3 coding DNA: TGTGCCAGCAGCTTTGGCAGGGGGGGATCGGAGGACTACGAGCAGTACTTC.

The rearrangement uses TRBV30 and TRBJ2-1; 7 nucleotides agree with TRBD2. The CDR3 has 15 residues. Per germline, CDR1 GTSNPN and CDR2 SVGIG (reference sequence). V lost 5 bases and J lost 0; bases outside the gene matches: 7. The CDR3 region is CAWVTGGSSYNEQFF. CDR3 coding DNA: TGTGCCTGGGTCACTGGCGGGAGCTCCTACAATGAGCAGTTCTTC. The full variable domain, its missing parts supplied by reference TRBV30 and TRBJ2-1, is SQTIHQWPATLVQPVGSPLSLECTVEGTSNPNLYWYRQAAGRGLQLLFYSVGIGQISSEVPQNLSASRPQDRQFILSSKKLLLSDSGFYLCAWVTGGSSYNEQFFGPGTRLTVL.

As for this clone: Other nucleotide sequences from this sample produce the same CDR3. The CDR3 DNA sequence: TGTGCCAGCAGCCCGGTAGCGGGAGACTACGAGCAGTACTTC. It yields the protein CASSPVAGDYEQYF. The V gene is TRBV7-9, the J gene TRBJ2-7; 9 bases line up with TRBD2. Germline CDR1 and CDR2: SEHNR and FQNEAQ (reference sequence). The trim removed 5 bases at V and 3 bases at J, leaving 5 bases unmatched. The CDR3 extends over 14 amino acids. Variable domain in full (rest from reference TRBV7-9 and TRBJ2-7): DTGVSQNPRHKITKRGQNVTFRCDPISEHNRLYWYRQTLGQGPEFLTYFQNEAQLEKSRLLSDRFSAERPKGSFSTLEIQRTEQGDSAMYLCASSPVAGDYEQYFGPGTRLTVT.

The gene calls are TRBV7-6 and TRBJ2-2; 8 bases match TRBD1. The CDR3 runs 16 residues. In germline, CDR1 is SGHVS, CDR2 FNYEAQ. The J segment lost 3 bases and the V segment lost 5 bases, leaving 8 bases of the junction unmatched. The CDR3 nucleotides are TGTGCCAGCAGCGTTCCAGGGGGCTCGGACACCGGGGAGCTGTTTTTT. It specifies CASSVPGGSDTGELFF.

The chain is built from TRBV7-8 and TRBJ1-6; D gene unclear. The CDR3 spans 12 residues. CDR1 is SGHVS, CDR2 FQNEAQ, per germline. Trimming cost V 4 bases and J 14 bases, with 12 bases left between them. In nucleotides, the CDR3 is TGTGCCAGCAGCTCCAGTCCAGTCTCCCTCCACTTT. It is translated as CASSSSPVSLHF. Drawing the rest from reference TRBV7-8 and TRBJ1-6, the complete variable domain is GAGVSQSPRYKVAKRGQDVALRCDPISGHVSLFWYQQALGQGPEFLTYFQNEAQLDKSGLPSDRFFAERPEGSVSTLKIQRTQQEDSAVYLCASSSSPVSLHFGNGTRLTVT.

The CDR3 region is CASSQESLGLNIQYF. The CDR3, as DNA: TGCGCCAGCAGCCAAGAGAGTCTGGGCTTAAACATTCAGTACTTC. This chain connects TRBV4-1 to TRBJ2-4; no clear D. The germline gives CDR1 MGHRA, CDR2 YSYEKL. V was shortened by 0 bases and J by 6 bases, with 12 bases between the two germline ends. CDR3 length: 15 amino acids.

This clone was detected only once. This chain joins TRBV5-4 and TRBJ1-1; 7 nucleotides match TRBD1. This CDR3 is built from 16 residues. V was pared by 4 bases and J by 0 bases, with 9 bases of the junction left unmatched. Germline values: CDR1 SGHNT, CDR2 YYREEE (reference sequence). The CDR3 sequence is CASSPGQGGMNTEAFF. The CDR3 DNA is TGTGCCAGCAGCCCGGGCCAGGGGGGTATGAACACTGAAGCTTTCTTT.

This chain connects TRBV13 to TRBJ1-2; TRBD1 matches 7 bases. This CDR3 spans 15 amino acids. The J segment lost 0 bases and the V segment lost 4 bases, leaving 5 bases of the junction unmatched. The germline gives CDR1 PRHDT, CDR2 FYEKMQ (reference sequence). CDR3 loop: CASSYGGGANYGYTF. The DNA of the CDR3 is TGTGCCAGCAGCTACGGAGGGGGCGCTAACTATGGCTACACCTTC.

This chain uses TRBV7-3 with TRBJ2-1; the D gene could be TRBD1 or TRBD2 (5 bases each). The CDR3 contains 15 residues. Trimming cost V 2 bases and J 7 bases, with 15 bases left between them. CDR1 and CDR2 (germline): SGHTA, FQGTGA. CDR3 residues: CASSLGQGVGNEQFF. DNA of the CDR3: TGTGCCAGCAGCTTAGGGCAGGGAGTGGGGAATGAGCAGTTCTTC.

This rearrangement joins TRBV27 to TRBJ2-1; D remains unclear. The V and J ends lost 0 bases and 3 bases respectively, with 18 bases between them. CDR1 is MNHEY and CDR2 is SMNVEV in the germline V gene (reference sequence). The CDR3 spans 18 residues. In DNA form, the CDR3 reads TGTGCCAGCAGTTTATCCCCCCCACTCACCAATTACTACAATGAGCAGTTCTTC. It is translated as CASSLSPPLTNYYNEQFF.

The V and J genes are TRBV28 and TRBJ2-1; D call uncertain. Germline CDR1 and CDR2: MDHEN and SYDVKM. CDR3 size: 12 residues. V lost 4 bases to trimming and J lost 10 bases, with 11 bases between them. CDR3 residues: CASSSSVGEQFF. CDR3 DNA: TGTGCCAGCAGTTCGAGTGTGGGGGAGCAGTTCTTC.

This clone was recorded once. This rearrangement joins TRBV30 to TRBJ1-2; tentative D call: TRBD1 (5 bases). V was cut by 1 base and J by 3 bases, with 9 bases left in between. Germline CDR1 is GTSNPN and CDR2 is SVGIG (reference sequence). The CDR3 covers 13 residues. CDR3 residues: CAWSGRADYGYTF. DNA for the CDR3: TGTGCCTGGAGTGGCAGGGCTGACTATGGCTACACCTTC.